One sample yielded the 23 T cell receptor beta chains listed below, sequenced in a study of beta chain features in type 1 diabetes. All of the isolated RNA was reverse transcribed, so expressed TCRB transcripts were sequenced. Measured with immunoSEQ multiplex PCR; TCRdb has only the in-frame clones, and not every one. The sample records under 900,000 clones, about 17% being singletons. Sequenced input: naive CD4+ T cells from blood. The receptors stem from a young woman in good health.

This chain joins TRBV18 and TRBJ2-7; D is unresolved. Germline V gene lookup returns CDR1 KGHSH and CDR2 LQKENI. Trimming removed 0 bases from V and 6 bases from J, with 9 bases in between. This CDR3 spans 13 amino acids. Here the CDR3 reads CASSPPDAAEQYF. CDR3 bases: TGTGCCAGCTCACCACCCGACGCGGCCGAGCAGTACTTC.

This clone appeared a few times. This rearrangement joins TRBV10-3 to TRBJ2-2; D perhaps matches TRBD2 (6 bases). Germline V gene sequence: CDR1 ENHRY, CDR2 SYGVKD. With 3 bases removed from V and 4 bases from J, the gap between germline ends came to 15 bases. The CDR3 runs to 16 residues. The CDR3 nucleotides are TGTGCCATCAGTGAACGGGAGAGCCCTATCACCGGGGAGCTGTTTTTT. Translating gives CAISERESPITGELFF.

This chain uses TRBV28 with TRBJ1-5; D gene unclear. V was clipped by 3 bases and J by 6 bases, with 6 bases between them. Germline CDR1 and CDR2: MDHEN and SYDVKM. The CDR3 extends over 12 amino acids. This chain's CDR3 is CASSFEFQPQHF. CDR3 sequence (DNA): TGTGCCAGCAGTTTTGAATTTCAGCCCCAGCATTTT.

This CDR3 reads CASSLWTSGFRVTDTGELFF. In DNA, the CDR3 is TGTGCCAGCAGCTTATGGACTAGCGGGTTCAGGGTGACGGACACCGGGGAGCTGTTTTTT. The V gene is TRBV7-8, the J gene TRBJ2-2; 11 bases fit TRBD2. The junction had 14 bases not matched to a gene; V was cut back by 2 bases and J by 3 bases. Germline values: CDR1 SGHVS, CDR2 FQNEAQ. The CDR3 totals 20 residues.

The chain links TRBV28 to TRBJ2-1; 9 bases are a match to TRBD2. There are 14 residues in the CDR3. Per the germline V gene, CDR1 is MDHEN and CDR2 is SYDVKM. With 7 bases clipped from V and 6 bases from J, the junction kept 7 bases outside the gene matches. This CDR3 reads CASTLAGASNEQFF. CDR3 nucleotide sequence: TGTGCCAGCACCTTAGCGGGAGCGAGCAATGAGCAGTTCTTC.

This clone was recorded a few times. The rearrangement joins TRBV5-1 to TRBJ1-1; D might be TRBD1 (6 bases). This CDR3 has 15 residues. Germline V gene sequence: CDR1 SGHRS, CDR2 YFSETQ. Between the trimmed V and J ends, which lost 1 base and 7 bases, there was a span of 17 bases. The CDR3 DNA sequence: TGCGCCAGCAGCTTGAGGACAGCCCGAAACGATGAAGCTTTCTTT. Its protein product is CASSLRTARNDEAFF.

This clone has only a few counts. The chain is built from TRBV27 and TRBJ2-5, with D perhaps TRBD2 (6 bases). This CDR3 has 15 residues. Trimming left V 3 bases short and J 3 bases short, with 14 bases between. Germline-derived CDR1 and CDR2 are MNHEY and SMNVEV (reference sequence). This chain's CDR3 is CASSFEAEGKETQYF. The CDR3 region has the DNA TGTGCCAGCAGTTTTGAGGCGGAGGGGAAAGAGACCCAGTACTTC.

This sequence joins TRBV27 and TRBJ1-4, with 9 positions matching TRBD1. Germline V lookup: CDR1 MNHEY, CDR2 SMNVEV (reference sequence). The CDR3 contains 15 residues. J gave up 5 bases and V 4 bases, and 5 bases lay outside the gene matches. CDR3: CASSSRTGANEKLFF. CDR3 sequence (DNA): TGTGCCAGCAGTTCCCGGACAGGGGCAAATGAAAAACTGTTTTTT.

The CDR3: CASSFWRSSRETQYF. The CDR3 bases are TGTGCCAGCAGTTTCTGGCGGTCCTCCCGGGAGACCCAGTACTTC. This chain joins TRBV27 and TRBJ2-5, with unresolved D. The germline V and J ends were trimmed by 3 bases and 5 bases, with 16 bases remaining between them. Per germline, CDR1 MNHEY and CDR2 SMNVEV (reference sequence). This CDR3 region has 15 residues.

Points on this clone: The identical CDR3 is also encoded by other nucleotide sequences in the sample. This chain joins TRBV6-6 and TRBJ2-3, with D unclear. The CDR3 has 13 residues. Trimming cost V 2 bases and J 1 base, with 4 bases left between them. Looked up from germline, CDR1 is MNHNY and CDR2 is SVGAGI (reference sequence). The CDR3 sequence is CASSYGGTDTQYF. The CDR3 bases are TGTGCCAGCAGTTACGGGGGCACAGATACGCAGTATTTT.

There are a few counts of this clone. This chain uses TRBV28 with TRBJ2-1, with D uncertain. Germline V gives CDR1 MDHEN, CDR2 SYDVKM. V shed 5 bases and J shed 9 bases, with 20 bases lying between them. This CDR3 region has 15 residues. The CDR3 spells CASSDSASGVGEQFF. The CDR3 DNA sequence: TGTGCCAGCAGTGACTCGGCTAGTGGTGTCGGTGAGCAGTTCTTC. Complete variable domain (other parts from reference TRBV28 and TRBJ2-1): DVKVTQSSRYLVKRTGEKVFLECVQDMDHENMFWYRQDPGLGLRLIYFSYDVKMKEKGDIPEGYSVSREKKERFSLILESASTNQTSMYLCASSDSASGVGEQFFGPGTRLTVL.

The V call is TRBV19, the J call TRBJ1-5; D is possibly TRBD1 (5 bases). In germline, CDR1 is LNHDA, CDR2 SQIVND (reference sequence). Between the trimmed V and J ends, which lost 3 bases and 6 bases, there was a span of 9 bases. The CDR3 length is 13 residues. The CDR3 bases are TGTGCCAGTAGTATGGGGACGGTTCAGCCCCAGCATTTT. It yields the protein CASSMGTVQPQHF.

Details on this clone: Additional DNA sequences in this sample encode the identical CDR3. This chain joins TRBV6-6 and TRBJ2-5; no clear D gene. CDR3 size: 12 residues. Trimming pared 3 bases from V and 5 bases from J, leaving 7 bases between. CDR1 and CDR2 (germline): MNHNY, SVGAGI (reference sequence). CDR3 protein: CASSYYQETQYF. The CDR3 region has the DNA TGTGCCAGCAGTTATTATCAGGAGACCCAGTACTTC.

This chain links TRBV7-9 with TRBJ2-7; TRBD2 matches at 8 bases. Germline V gives CDR1 SEHNR, CDR2 FQNEAQ (reference sequence). This CDR3 contains 15 residues. Trimming cost V 4 bases and J 5 bases; bases outside gene matches: 10. CDR3 region: CASSSLGLATNEQYF. The DNA for the CDR3 is TGTGCCAGCAGCTCTTTAGGACTAGCAACGAACGAGCAGTACTTC. The full variable domain, completed using reference TRBV7-9 and TRBJ2-7, is DTGVSQNPRHKITKRGQNVTFRCDPISEHNRLYWYRQTLGQGPEFLTYFQNEAQLEKSRLLSDRFSAERPKGSFSTLEIQRTEQGDSAMYLCASSSLGLATNEQYFGPGTRLTVT.

The chain combines TRBV7-2 with TRBJ2-7, with a weak D call TRBD2 (5 bases). This CDR3 contains 14 residues. V was cut by 0 bases and J by 3 bases, with 9 bases left in between. The germline V gene encodes CDR1 SGHTA and CDR2 FQGNSA. The CDR3 nucleotides read TGTGCCAGCAGCTTAGCGGGAGCCCTCTACGAGCAGTACTTC. It codes for CASSLAGALYEQYF. The full variable domain, in which reference TRBV7-2 and TRBJ2-7 provide the parts outside the CDR3, is GAGVSQSPSNKVTEKGKDVELRCDPISGHTALYWYRQSLGQGLEFLIYFQGNSAPDKSGLPSDRFSAERTGGSVSTLTIQRTQQEDSAVYLCASSLAGALYEQYFGPGTRLTVT.

The chain employs TRBV4-1 and TRBJ1-4, with TRBD1 as a possible D gene (5 bases). V shed 6 bases and J shed 5 bases, with 19 bases lying between them. The germline V gene has CDR1 MGHRA and CDR2 YSYEKL. The CDR3 has 16 residues. CDR3 sequence reads: CASRPLFTGRNEKLFF. CDR3 coding DNA: TGCGCCAGCAGGCCCCTCTTTACAGGTCGGAATGAAAAACTGTTTTTT.

This sequence joins TRBV27 and TRBJ2-3; TRBD2 agrees at 7 bases. This CDR3 comprises 20 residues. The germline V gene encodes CDR1 MNHEY and CDR2 SMNVEV (reference sequence). Trimming at V came to 3 bases and at J to 5 bases, leaving 23 bases not matched to a gene. The CDR3 DNA sequence: TGTGCCAGCAGTTTTTCCCTTCGACTAGCCGACAGCGGGCGGCTAGATACGCAGTATTTT. Its translation is CASSFSLRLADSGRLDTQYF.

This clone was counted between two and nine times. The gene calls are TRBV2 and TRBJ2-1; 10 positions agree with TRBD2. V shed 4 bases, J shed 7 bases, and the junction held 13 bases outside the gene matches. CDR1 and CDR2 (germline): SNHLY, FYNNEI. CDR3 length: 17 residues. In DNA form, the CDR3 reads TGTGCCAGCAGTGTACCTTCTAGCGGGAGTTGGCTTAATGAGCAGTTCTTC. This codes for CASSVPSSGSWLNEQFF.

This clone has just a few counts. This chain uses TRBV10-3 with TRBJ1-4; 7 positions match TRBD1. The germline V gene encodes CDR1 ENHRY and CDR2 SYGVKD. The CDR3 loop spans 13 amino acids. V shed 10 bases and J 4 bases; nucleotides not matched to a gene: 6. The CDR3 nucleotides are TGTGCCACGAGGGACAGTAATAATGAAAAACTGTTTTTT. It is translated as CATRDSNNEKLFF.

The V call is TRBV5-1, the J call TRBJ1-1; unclear D gene. With 6 bases removed from V and 1 base from J, the gap between germline ends came to 10 bases. The CDR3 runs 13 residues. Germline V gives CDR1 SGHRS, CDR2 YFSETQ. The CDR3 bases are TGCGCCAGCAACTCTGCCCGGAACACTGAAGCTTTCTTT. It is translated as CASNSARNTEAFF. The full variable domain, in which reference TRBV5-1 and TRBJ1-1 provide the parts outside the CDR3, is KAGVTQTPRYLIKTRGQQVTLSCSPISGHRSVSWYQQTPGQGLQFLFEYFSETQRNKGNFPGRFSGRQFSNSRSEMNVSTLELGDSALYLCASNSARNTEAFFGQGTRLTVV.

This chain links TRBV11-2 with TRBJ1-5; TRBD1 might be the D (5 bases). Trimming took 5 bases from V and 0 from J, leaving 14 bases between them. Per germline, CDR1 SGHAT and CDR2 FQNNGV. This CDR3 contains 16 residues. The CDR3 bases are TGTGCCAGCAGCATAGCGCAGGGTTCTAGCAATCAGCCCCAGCATTTT. It translates to CASSIAQGSSNQPQHF.

A few counts support this clone. The chain's CDR3 is CATSRGLGPRKEKLFF. CDR3 sequence (DNA): TGTGCCACCAGCAGAGGACTCGGGCCGCGGAAGGAAAAACTGTTTTTT. The genes are TRBV15 and TRBJ1-4, with D unresolved. CDR3 length equals 16 residues. V was shortened by 1 base and J by 8 bases, with 17 bases between the two germline ends. Germline V gene data show CDR1 as LNHNV and CDR2 as YYDKDF (reference sequence).

Comments on this clone: Within the sample, other DNA sequences also encode this same CDR3. This sequence joins TRBV13 and TRBJ1-2, with TRBD1 as a possible D gene (6 bases). This CDR3 is 14 amino acids long. CDR1 and CDR2 (germline): PRHDT, FYEKMQ (reference sequence). The V and J ends lost 5 bases and 6 bases respectively, with 16 bases between them. CDR3 sequence reads: CASSPRRGAHGYTF. The CDR3 region has the DNA TGTGCCAGCAGCCCCCGCAGGGGCGCCCATGGCTACACCTTC.